Each of the 19 T cell receptor beta chains below was sequenced from the same sample in a study of blood T cell repertoires in COVID-19. Sequenced by immunoSEQ multiplex PCR; TCRdb stores in-frame clones only, minus some. The sample consists of 280,000 or so clones, over 75% of them appearing once. The sequenced sample consisted of peripheral blood. Every receptor here comes from a human donor in a cohort sampled during active COVID-19.

The V call is TRBV5-4, the J call TRBJ2-5; a weak D match, TRBD1 (6 bases). V lost 0 bases and J 7 bases, leaving 19 bases between the germline ends. The CDR3 runs to 16 residues. Germline values: CDR1 SGHNT, CDR2 YYREEE (reference sequence). The chain's CDR3 is CASSLEGLGARWTQYF. The CDR3 bases are TGTGCCAGCAGCTTGGAGGGGCTGGGGGCGAGGTGGACCCAGTACTTC.

The genes are TRBV3-1 (or the pseudogene TRBV3-2) and TRBJ1-1; the D is unclear. V lost 6 bases and J lost 7, with 9 bases in between. CDR1 and CDR2 (germline): LGHDT, YNNKEL (reference sequence). The CDR3 has 11 residues. CDR3 sequence: CASRWGGEAFF. Here the CDR3 DNA reads TGTGCCAGCAGATGGGGAGGTGAAGCTTTCTTT.

The rearrangement uses TRBV7-3 and TRBJ1-5; perhaps TRBD1 as D (5 bases). The CDR3 has 18 amino acids. Trimming removed 3 bases from V and 6 bases from J, with 24 bases in between. CDR1 is SGHTA and CDR2 is FQGTGA in the germline V gene. CDR3 coding DNA: TGTGCCAGCAGCTTGGGAGGGGTTGGGTTCGTCTGGAGTCAGCCCCAGCATTTT. Translation gives CASSLGGVGFVWSQPQHF.

This chain joins TRBV6-2 or TRBV6-3 and TRBJ2-1, with 8 bases lining up with TRBD2. V was clipped by 2 bases and J by 0 bases; unmatched bases: 6. Germline V CDR1 and CDR2: MNHEY, SVGEGT. CDR3 length equals 17 residues. The CDR3 sequence: CASSYTLSGSSYNEQFF. CDR3 coding DNA: TGTGCCAGCAGTTACACCCTAAGCGGGAGCTCCTACAATGAGCAGTTCTTC.

The genes are TRBV29-1 and TRBJ2-3; TRBD2 matches 11 bases. Germline lookup yields CDR1 SQVTM and CDR2 ANQGSEA. With 4 bases clipped from V and 3 bases from J, the junction kept 9 bases outside the gene matches. This CDR3 has 16 residues. The CDR3 spells CSVGRGGLAGTDTQYF. The CDR3 bases are TGCAGCGTTGGGAGGGGTGGACTAGCGGGTACAGATACGCAGTATTTT.

This chain uses TRBV5-6 with TRBJ1-4, with D possibly being TRBD1 (6 bases). Trimming took off 2 bases at V and 8 bases at J, with 13 bases between the two ends. CDR3 length: 14 amino acids. Germline values: CDR1 SGHDT, CDR2 YYEEEE. CDR3 in amino acids: CASSLRTVVEKLFF. As DNA, the CDR3 is TGTGCCAGCAGCTTAAGGACAGTGGTAGAAAAACTGTTTTTT.

This sequence joins TRBV5-6 and TRBJ2-7; D is perhaps TRBD2 (7 bases). The length of the CDR3 is 13 residues. The V and J ends lost 7 bases and 1 base respectively, with 12 bases between them. Per germline, CDR1 SGHDT and CDR2 YYEEEE. The CDR3 loop reads CASYREGSYEQYF. DNA of the CDR3: TGTGCCAGCTACAGGGAGGGATCCTACGAGCAGTACTTC.

V usage is TRBV9 and J usage is TRBJ2-3, with D possibly TRBD2 on 5 matching bases. V was trimmed by 0 bases and J by 3 bases, leaving 14 bases between them. The germline CDR1 and CDR2 sequences are SGDLS and YYNGEE. This CDR3 has 16 residues. The chain's CDR3 is CASSVGGLPFTDTQYF. The CDR3 coding sequence is TGTGCCAGCAGCGTAGGAGGACTTCCTTTTACAGATACGCAGTATTTT.

There are a few counts of this clone. V is TRBV5-1 and J is TRBJ2-6; TRBD1 agrees at 11 bases. Trimming at V came to 0 bases and at J to 3 bases, leaving 8 bases not matched to a gene. Per germline, CDR1 SGHRS and CDR2 YFSETQ. The length of the CDR3 is 19 residues. The CDR3 sequence is CASSLAGQGALGGANVLTF. Here the CDR3 DNA reads TGCGCCAGCAGCTTGGCAGGACAGGGGGCGCTTGGTGGGGCCAACGTCCTGACTTTC.

The J gene is TRBJ2-5, the V gene TRBV5-6, with D maybe TRBD2 (6 bases). Germline V gene sequence: CDR1 SGHDT, CDR2 YYEEEE. This CDR3 has 14 amino acids. V was trimmed by 4 bases and J by 2 bases, leaving 12 bases between them. Written as DNA, the CDR3 is TGTGCCAGCAGCCATAGGGACTTACAAGAGACCCAGTACTTC. Protein product: CASSHRDLQETQYF. The whole variable domain, remainder taken from reference TRBV5-6 and TRBJ2-5, is DAGVTQSPTHLIKTRGQQVTLRCSPKSGHDTVSWYQQALGQGPQFIFQYYEEEERQRGNFPDRFSGHQFPNYSSELNVNALLLGDSALYLCASSHRDLQETQYFGPGTRLLVL.

CDR3 coding DNA: TGTGCCAGCAGCTTGTTACAGGCAACTAATGAAAAACTGTTTTTT. Protein: CASSLLQATNEKLFF. This sequence joins TRBV5-8 and TRBJ1-4, with D possibly matching TRBD1 (5 bases). Germline V gives CDR1 SGHTS, CDR2 YDEGEE. Trimming removed 1 base at V and 0 bases at J, with 7 bases between. This CDR3 spans 15 amino acids.

The chain joins TRBV9 to TRBJ2-2; a weak D match, TRBD2 (7 bases). Per germline, CDR1 SGDLS and CDR2 YYNGEE. Trimming removed 2 bases at V and 3 bases at J, with 14 bases between. The CDR3 is made up of 16 amino acids. This chain's CDR3 is CASSVQWGGDTGELFF. In nucleotides, the CDR3 is TGTGCCAGCAGCGTCCAGTGGGGGGGCGACACCGGGGAGCTGTTTTTT.

The V call is TRBV5-4, the J call TRBJ2-7, with 7 bases fitting TRBD1. CDR1 SGHNT and CDR2 YYREEE come from the germline V gene (reference sequence). CDR3 length equals 13 residues. V shed 4 bases and J 7 bases; nucleotides not matched to a gene: 8. CDR3 DNA: TGTGCCAGCAGCGAAGGGACAGTAGGTGAGCAGTACTTC. Protein product: CASSEGTVGEQYF.

The chain carries TRBV5-4 and TRBJ1-3; 10 bases agree with TRBD1. The CDR3 extends over 13 amino acids. Looked up from germline, CDR1 is SGHNT and CDR2 is YYREEE (reference sequence). V lost 3 bases, J lost 7 bases, and 1 base stayed unmatched. The CDR3, as DNA: TGTGCCAGCAGCTCGACAGGGGGCAACACCATATATTTT. Amino acid sequence: CASSSTGGNTIYF.

This chain links TRBV6-1 with TRBJ1-1; a possible D gene is TRBD1 (6 bases). The CDR3 spans 14 residues. Trimming took off 1 base at V and 1 base at J, with 7 bases between the two ends. The germline V gene has CDR1 MNHNS and CDR2 SASEGT. CDR3 bases: TGTGCCAGCAGTGAAGTGGGACAGAACACTGAAGCTTTCTTT. This codes for CASSEVGQNTEAFF.

CDR3 in amino acids: CASSEQASPKAFF. CDR3 sequence (DNA): TGTGCCAGCAGCGAGCAAGCGTCACCGAAAGCTTTCTTT. This chain uses TRBV9 with TRBJ1-1; no definite D call. Germline values: CDR1 SGDLS, CDR2 YYNGEE. CDR3 size: 13 residues. Trimming pared 3 bases from V and 9 bases from J, leaving 15 bases between.

V and J are TRBV11-3 and TRBJ2-1; 7 positions match TRBD2. Germline V gene lookup returns CDR1 SGHNT and CDR2 YENEEA. The CDR3 totals 16 residues. V lost 1 base, J lost 4 bases, and 7 bases stayed unmatched. CDR3 in DNA: TGTGCCAGCAGCTTAGGGCTGGCGGGAGATTACAATGAGCAGTTCTTC. It codes for CASSLGLAGDYNEQFF. Supplemented by reference TRBV11-3 and TRBJ2-1, the full variable domain reads EAGVVQSPRYKIIEKKQPVAFWCNPISGHNTLYWYLQNLGQGPELLIRYENEEAVDDSQLPKDRFSAERLKGVDSTLKIQPAELGDSAVYLCASSLGLAGDYNEQFFGPGTRLTVL.

The chain has TRBV24-1 and TRBJ2-1; 7 bases are shared with TRBD1. Germline V gene sequence: CDR1 KGHDR, CDR2 SFDVKD. The CDR3 runs 14 residues. Trimming cost V 5 bases and J 7 bases; bases outside gene matches: 7. In DNA, the CDR3 is TGTGCCACCAGTGGCGACAGGGTGGGAAATGAGCAGTTCTTC. Protein sequence: CATSGDRVGNEQFF.

This clone was seen more than once but under ten times. A read error may be the cause here, since a much bigger clone is one base away. The CDR3 region is CASSLTGDYGYTF. For the CDR3, the DNA is TGTGCCAGCAGTCTGACAGGGGACTATGGCTACACCTTC. This sequence joins TRBV5-4 and TRBJ1-2; 8 bases line up with TRBD1. CDR3 size: 13 residues. Germline V gene lookup returns CDR1 SGHNT and CDR2 YYREEE (reference sequence). V dropped 5 bases and J dropped 3; count of bases not matched to a gene: 3.